This TCR beta chain was identified during a study of control samples from healthy donors and cancer patients (dated by TCRdb to 2018 to 2020). Libraries were built with the immunoSEQ multiplex PCR assay. TCRdb took this table from immuneACCESS and kept in-frame rearrangements with V and J called. Such tables lack part of the clones; where checked against another copy, unresolved V genes explain under half of the gap, and the rest is unexplained. This sample has 100,000 to 110,000 clones in its table, and roughly 90% of those were observed once. The ten largest account for over 15% of the sample. This clone was counted a single time. It has no known antigen specificity. It has no much larger one-base neighbor in the sample; base qualities were not kept. V lost 4 bases and J lost 0 bases; the stretch between them is 9 bases long. Its CDR3 holds 15 amino acids, cysteine through phenylalanine. The kept DNA is CDR3 alone, 45 bases in frame from the first base. Reading the germline V gene gives CDR1 SGHDN and CDR2 FVKESK.

Sequenced input: blood. This chain joins TRBV14 to TRBJ2-2; the D gene assignment is ambiguous. The clonotype comes from a woman aged 45-65 years in good health. At the DNA level, the sequence is TGTGCCAGCAGCCCACGGAACCCGAACACCGGGGAGCTGTTTTTT. Its protein is CASSPRNPNTGELFF.